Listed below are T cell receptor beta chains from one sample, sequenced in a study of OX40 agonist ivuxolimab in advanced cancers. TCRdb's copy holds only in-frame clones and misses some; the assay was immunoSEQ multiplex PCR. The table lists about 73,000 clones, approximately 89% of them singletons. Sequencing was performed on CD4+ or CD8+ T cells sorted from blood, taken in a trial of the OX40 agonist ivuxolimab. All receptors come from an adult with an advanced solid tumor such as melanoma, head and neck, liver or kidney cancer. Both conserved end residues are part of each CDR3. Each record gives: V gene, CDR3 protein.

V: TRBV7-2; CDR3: CASSLKGSQPQHF
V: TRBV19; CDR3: CASSIRGAGSYNEQFF
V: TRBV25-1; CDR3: CASRRSNSYEQYF
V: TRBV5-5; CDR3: CASSLTSGLATDTQYF
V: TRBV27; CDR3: CASSPLAKNIQYF
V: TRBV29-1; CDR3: CSVGQGRYTEAFF
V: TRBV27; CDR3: CASSGTALNTEAFF
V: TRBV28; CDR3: CASSRSLPFGQPEAFF
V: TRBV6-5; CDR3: CATEPTGGFWEQYF
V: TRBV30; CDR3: CAWRYFGFGNTIYF
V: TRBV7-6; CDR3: CASSTGQGMTEAFF
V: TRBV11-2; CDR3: CASSVSGGGTGELFF
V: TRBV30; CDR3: CAWSVRGVSEKLFF
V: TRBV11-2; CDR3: CASSLDPAGGLRDEQFF
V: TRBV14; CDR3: CASRSTRVGANVLTF
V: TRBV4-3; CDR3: CASSRWTGGNYEQYF
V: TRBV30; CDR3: CAWGRQGARTGELFF
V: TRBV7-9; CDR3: CASSLMAGGTGELFF
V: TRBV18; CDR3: CASSPPIYSGSSYNSPLHF
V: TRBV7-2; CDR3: CASSRQGYNEQFF